These T cell receptor beta chains were read from a single sample in a study of cytomegalovirus exposure and HLA in healthy donors. The method was immunoSEQ multiplex PCR; TCRdb's version includes in-frame clones alone and lacks a portion of them. This sample's table reports 100,000 to 150,000 clones. The sequenced sample consisted of PBMCs. These receptors all come from a young man in good health and CMV-seronegative. Each CDR3 is given with its conserved first and last residue. Fields, in order: J gene, CDR3 length, D gene, V gene, CDR3 DNA, CDR3 protein. A D gene is named only where the DNA matches it firmly.

TRBJ1-5 | 15 | . | TRBV7-2 | TGTGCCAGCAGCTTTAACCAGGGGTCCTGGCAGCCCCAGCATTTT | CASSFNQGSWQPQHF
TRBJ2-3 | 12 | . | TRBV5-1 | TGCGCCAGCAGCCCGGCCGGGAATACGCAGTATTTT | CASSPAGNTQYF
TRBJ2-5 | 13 | TRBD2 | TRBV5-6 | TGTGCCAGCAGCGCACTAGCGGAGGAGACCCAGTACTTC | CASSALAEETQYF
TRBJ2-2 | 19 | TRBD2 | TRBV4-3 | TGCGCCAGCAGCCAAGTATTGGGTCAACTAGCGGGGGTATCCGGGGAGCTGTTTTTT | CASSQVLGQLAGVSGELFF
TRBJ2-1 | 17 | TRBD2 | TRBV5-6 | TGTGCCAGCAGCGTGACTAGCGGGAGGTTACTATACAATGAGCAGTTCTTC | CASSVTSGRLLYNEQFF
TRBJ1-4 | 16 | TRBD1 | TRBV15 | TGTGCCACCAGCAGACAGGGGGCTGCAACTAATGAAAAACTGTTTTTT | CATSRQGAATNEKLFF
TRBJ1-2 | 14 | TRBD1 | TRBV28 | TGTGCCAGCATCTCGGGACAGCAGGTGGATGGCTACACCTTC | CASISGQQVDGYTF
TRBJ2-3 | 18 | . | TRBV7-9 | TGTGCCAGCAGCTTAGGTTCGCGGGACGAAGGGGCCCCAGATACGCAGTATTTT | CASSLGSRDEGAPDTQYF
TRBJ2-7 | 15 | . | TRBV10-3 | TGTGCCATCAGTGATAGAGGGATCATTGCCCACGAGCAGTACTTC | CAISDRGIIAHEQYF
TRBJ2-5 | 16 | . | TRBV9 | TGTGCCAGCAGCCAAGCAGCGGGCCTACCTCGAGAGACCCAGTACTTC | CASSQAAGLPRETQYF
TRBJ1-6 | 14 | . | TRBV11-1 | TGTGCCAGCAGCTTCAGGGGAAATAATTCACCCCTCCACTTT | CASSFRGNNSPLHF
TRBJ1-5 | 14 | TRBD1 | TRBV19 | TGTGCCAGTAACCGACAGGGGTCAGTTCAGCCCCAGCATTTT | CASNRQGSVQPQHF
TRBJ2-2 | 16 | TRBD1 | TRBV5-1 | TGCGCCAGCAGCTCTGACAGGGGGCTGAGCACCGGGGAGCTGTTTTTT | CASSSDRGLSTGELFF
TRBJ1-1 | 11 | . | TRBV30 | TGTGCTCTCGGGGGATATACTGAAGCTTTCTTT | CALGGYTEAFF
TRBJ2-3 | 14 | . | TRBV6-4 | TGTGCCAGCAGTGGCGACTCCTACACAGATACGCAGTATTTT | CASSGDSYTDTQYF
TRBJ1-5 | 15 | . | TRBV7-2 | TGTGCCAGCAGCTTAGCGGTCGCAGGCCCAGAGCCCCAGCATTTT | CASSLAVAGPEPQHF
TRBJ1-2 | 16 | . | TRBV5-1 | TGCGCCAGCAGCTTGCCTCGACAGGATGCTAACTATGGCTACACCTTC | CASSLPRQDANYGYTF
TRBJ1-3 | 16 | . | TRBV5-5 | TGTGCCAGCAGCCCCGAAGGACTCCTCTCTGGAAACACCATATATTTT | CASSPEGLLSGNTIYF
TRBJ1-1 | 16 | . | TRBV10-3 | TGTGCCATCAGTGACCCTGAGACAGGCCCTGGGACTGAAGCTTTCTTT | CAISDPETGPGTEAFF
TRBJ1-2 | 13 | . | TRBV6-5 | TGTGCCAGCACTCAGCAGGGAGGGAATGGCTACACCTTC | CASTQQGGNGYTF
TRBJ1-2 | 15 | TRBD1 | TRBV4-3 | TGCGCCAGCAGCCAAGACGAGGGGGCGGGCTATGGCTACACCTTC | CASSQDEGAGYGYTF
TRBJ1-1 | 15 | TRBD1 | TRBV9 | TGTGCCAGCAGCCCTCGGACAGGAATGAACACTGAAGCTTTCTTT | CASSPRTGMNTEAFF
TRBJ2-3 | 15 | . | TRBV5-1 | TGCGCCAGCAGCTTGGAGTTAGTGGGGGGAGATACGCAGTATTTT | CASSLELVGGDTQYF
TRBJ1-2 | 13 | . | TRBV7-9 | TGTGCCAGCAGCTTAGGGACACTATATGGCTACACCTTC | CASSLGTLYGYTF
TRBJ2-7 | 15 | TRBD2 | TRBV7-8 | TGTGCCAGCAGCCCCCTCGCGGGGGGGCCCTACGAGCAGTACTTC | CASSPLAGGPYEQYF
TRBJ2-2 | 15 | . | TRBV7-6 | TGTGCCAGCAGCATTACAGGGCTCCACACCGGGGAGCTGTTTTTT | CASSITGLHTGELFF
TRBJ2-2 | 16 | TRBD2 | TRBV6-7 | TGTGCCAGCAGTTATCCTAGCGGGACGAACACCGGGGAGCTGTTTTTT | CASSYPSGTNTGELFF
TRBJ2-2 | 11 | . | TRBV27 | TGTGCCAGCATGGCCACCGGGGAGCTGTTTTTT | CASMATGELFF
TRBJ2-3 | 16 | . | TRBV21-1 | TGTGCCAGCAGCCCGATACCACAGGGGCTTCGAGATACGCAGTATTTT | CASSPIPQGLRDTQYF
TRBJ2-3 | 13 | . | TRBV7-9 | TGTGCCAGCAGCTTAGAGGGGACAGATACGCAGTATTTT | CASSLEGTDTQYF
TRBJ2-1 | 17 | . | TRBV15 | TGTGCCACCCACATAGGGGCCCGAGGACAGTACTACAATGAGCAGTTCTTC | CATHIGARGQYYNEQFF
TRBJ1-1 | 13 | . | TRBV5-1 | TGCGCCAGCAGCGTACAGGGAGACACTGAAGCTTTCTTT | CASSVQGDTEAFF
TRBJ1-6 | 12 | . | TRBV28 | TGTGCCAGCAGTGCGGGTAGTTCACCCCTCCACTTT | CASSAGSSPLHF
TRBJ2-7 | 15 | TRBD2 | TRBV29-1 | TGCAGCGCCGCCGGTCGTCTAGCGGGAGTTAACGAGCAGTACTTC | CSAAGRLAGVNEQYF
TRBJ1-6 | 14 | . | TRBV15 | TGTGCCACCAGCAGACAGGGGAGATATTCACCCCTCCACTTT | CATSRQGRYSPLHF
TRBJ2-3 | 15 | TRBD2 | TRBV11-2 | TGTGCCAGCAGCCGACTGGGAGGGGCGTCCGATACGCAGTATTTT | CASSRLGGASDTQYF
TRBJ2-5 | 13 | . | TRBV14 | TGTGCCAGCAGCCAACCAGGGGTAGAGACCCAGTACTTC | CASSQPGVETQYF
TRBJ1-2 | 14 | . | TRBV19 | TGTGCCAGTAGTATCGACTCCATTAACTATGGCTACACCTTC | CASSIDSINYGYTF
TRBJ2-7 | 14 | TRBD1 | TRBV9 | TGTGCCAGCAGCGCGCAACGGACAGGAACCGAGCAGTACTTC | CASSAQRTGTEQYF
TRBJ1-2 | 14 | . | TRBV5-1 | TGCGCCAGCAGCTCTGGGGTCGGGGAGGGCGGCTACACCTTC | CASSSGVGEGGYTF
TRBJ1-1 | 15 | . | TRBV28 | TGTGCCATTCTTCGGACCCTAGGGAGGAACACTGAAGCTTTCTTT | CAILRTLGRNTEAFF
TRBJ1-3 | 17 | TRBD1 | TRBV10-3 | TGTGCCATCAGTGTAGGCCCTTGGACAGGGTCTGGAAACACCATATATTTT | CAISVGPWTGSGNTIYF
TRBJ2-3 | 15 | . | TRBV5-4 | TGTGCCAGCAGCCCGGTGGGCAGTTTCACAGATACGCAGTATTTT | CASSPVGSFTDTQYF
TRBJ2-1 | 17 | TRBD2 | TRBV7-6 | TGTGCCAGCAGCCTCGGGACTAGCGGGGCGTTCTACAATGAGCAGTTCTTC | CASSLGTSGAFYNEQFF
TRBJ2-3 | 17 | TRBD2 | TRBV5-4 | TGTGCCAGCAGCCCGAGGTCGTCTAGCGGGGGCACAGATACGCAGTATTTT | CASSPRSSSGGTDTQYF
TRBJ2-3 | 14 | TRBD2 | TRBV7-2 | TGTGCCAGCAGCTGGGGGGGGAGCACAGATACGCAGTATTTT | CASSWGGSTDTQYF
TRBJ2-7 | 15 | TRBD1 | TRBV18 | TGTGCCAGCTCAGGACAGGGGGTGGGCCTCTACGAGCAGTACTTC | CASSGQGVGLYEQYF
TRBJ2-7 | 15 | TRBD1 | TRBV4-3 | TGCGCCAGCAGCCAAGATCACAGGGGAATCTACGAGCAGTACTTC | CASSQDHRGIYEQYF
TRBJ2-1 | 14 | TRBD2 | TRBV10-3 | TGTGCCATCACATCGACTAGCGGTTACAATGAGCAGTTCTTC | CAITSTSGYNEQFF
TRBJ1-1 | 13 | TRBD1 | TRBV9 | TGTGCCAGCAGCCCCCGGACAGGAACAGAAGCTTTCTTT | CASSPRTGTEAFF
TRBJ1-5 | 13 | . | TRBV19 | TGTGCCAGTAGTATAGATAGGGAGCAGCCCCAGCATTTT | CASSIDREQPQHF
TRBJ1-1 | 14 | TRBD1 | TRBV2 | TGTGCCACCTTCAGGGGGCAGGGGAACACTGAAGCTTTCTTT | CATFRGQGNTEAFF
TRBJ2-2 | 17 | TRBD2 | TRBV9 | TGTGCCAGCAGCGTACGTAGCGGGACCGTAATTTCCGGGGAGCTGTTTTTT | CASSVRSGTVISGELFF
TRBJ1-6 | 13 | . | TRBV27 | TGTGCCAGCAGTTGGGAAGGGAGTTCACCCCTCCACTTT | CASSWEGSSPLHF
TRBJ1-1 | 14 | . | TRBV6-5 | TGTGCCAGCAGTTACCGGGACATAAACACTGAAGCTTTCTTT | CASSYRDINTEAFF
TRBJ2-2 | 19 | TRBD2 | TRBV7-6 | TGTGCCAGCAGCTTACGGAGACAAATAGGGACTAGCTTTCCCGGGGAGCTGTTTTTT | CASSLRRQIGTSFPGELFF
TRBJ2-2 | 16 | TRBD2 | TRBV7-2 | TGTGCCAGCAGCTCGGGGGGGCCGGGGAACACCGGGGAGCTGTTTTTT | CASSSGGPGNTGELFF
TRBJ2-1 | 15 | TRBD1 | TRBV11-3 | TGTGCCAGCAGCCCTTCCGGGACAGGGGAGAATGAGCAGTTCTTC | CASSPSGTGENEQFF